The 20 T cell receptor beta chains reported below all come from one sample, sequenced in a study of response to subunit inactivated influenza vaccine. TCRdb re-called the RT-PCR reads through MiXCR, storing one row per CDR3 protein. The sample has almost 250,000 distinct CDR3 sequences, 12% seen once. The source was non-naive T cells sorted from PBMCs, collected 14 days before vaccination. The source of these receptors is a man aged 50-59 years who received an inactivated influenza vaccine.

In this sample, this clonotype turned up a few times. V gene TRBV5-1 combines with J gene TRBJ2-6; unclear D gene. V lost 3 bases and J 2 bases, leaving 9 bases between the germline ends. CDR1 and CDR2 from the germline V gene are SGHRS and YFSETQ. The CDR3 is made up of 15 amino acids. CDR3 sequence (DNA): TGCGCCAGCAGCTCAACCCGAGCTGGGGCCAACGTCCTGACTTTC. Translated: CASSSTRAGANVLTF. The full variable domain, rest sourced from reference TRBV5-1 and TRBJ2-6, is KAGVTQTPRYLIKTRGQQVTLSCSPISGHRSVSWYQQTPGQGLQFLFEYFSETQRNKGNFPGRFSGRQFSNSRSEMNVSTLELGDSALYLCASSSTRAGANVLTFGAGSRLTVL.

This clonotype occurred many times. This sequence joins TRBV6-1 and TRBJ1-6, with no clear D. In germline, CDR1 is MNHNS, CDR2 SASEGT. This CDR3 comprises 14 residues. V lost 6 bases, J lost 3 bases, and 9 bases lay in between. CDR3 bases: TGTGCCAGCAGACAGACACGCTATAATTCACCCCTCCACTTT. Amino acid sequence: CASRQTRYNSPLHF.

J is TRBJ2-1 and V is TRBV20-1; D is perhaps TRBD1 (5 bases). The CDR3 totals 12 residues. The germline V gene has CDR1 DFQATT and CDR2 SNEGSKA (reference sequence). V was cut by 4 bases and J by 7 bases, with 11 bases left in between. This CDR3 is CSAMTASNEQFF. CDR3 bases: TGCAGTGCTATGACAGCATCTAATGAGCAGTTCTTC.

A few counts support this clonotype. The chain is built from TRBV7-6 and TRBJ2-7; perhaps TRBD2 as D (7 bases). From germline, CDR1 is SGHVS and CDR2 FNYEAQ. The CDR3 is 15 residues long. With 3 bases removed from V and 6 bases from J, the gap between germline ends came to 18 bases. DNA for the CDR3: TGTGCCAGCAGCTTTTCCGGGGGGCTTGCCCCCGAGCAGTACTTC. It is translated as CASSFSGGLAPEQYF.

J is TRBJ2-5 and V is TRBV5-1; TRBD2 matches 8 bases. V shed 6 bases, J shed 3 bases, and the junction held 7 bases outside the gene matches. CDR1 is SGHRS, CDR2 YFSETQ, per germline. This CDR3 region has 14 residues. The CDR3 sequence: CASTAGGSKETQYF. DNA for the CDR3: TGCGCCAGCACCGCGGGGGGATCTAAAGAGACCCAGTACTTC.

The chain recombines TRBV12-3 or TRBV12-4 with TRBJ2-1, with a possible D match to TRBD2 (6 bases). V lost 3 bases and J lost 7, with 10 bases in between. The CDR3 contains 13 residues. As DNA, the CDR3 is TGTGCCAGCAGTTTTGGGGGGTTGAATGAGCAGTTCTTC. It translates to CASSFGGLNEQFF.

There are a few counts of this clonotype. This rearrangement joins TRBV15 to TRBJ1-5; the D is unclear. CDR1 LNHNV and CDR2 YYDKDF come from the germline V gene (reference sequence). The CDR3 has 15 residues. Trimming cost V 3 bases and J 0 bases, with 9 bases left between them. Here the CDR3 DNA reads TGTGCCACCAGCAGCGACCTCTATAGCAATCAGCCCCAGCATTTT. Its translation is CATSSDLYSNQPQHF.

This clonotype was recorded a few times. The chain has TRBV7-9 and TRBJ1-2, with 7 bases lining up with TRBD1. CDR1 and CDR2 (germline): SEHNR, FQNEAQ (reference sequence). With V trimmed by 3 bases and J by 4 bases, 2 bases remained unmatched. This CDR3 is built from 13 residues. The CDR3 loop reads CASSFGDSYGYTF. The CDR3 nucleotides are TGTGCCAGCAGCTTTGGGGACAGCTATGGCTACACCTTC.

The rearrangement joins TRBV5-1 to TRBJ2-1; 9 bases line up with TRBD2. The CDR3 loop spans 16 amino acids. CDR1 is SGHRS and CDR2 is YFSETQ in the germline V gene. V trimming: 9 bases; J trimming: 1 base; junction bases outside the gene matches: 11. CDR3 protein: CATNPGAGGSYNEQFF. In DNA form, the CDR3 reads TGCGCCACCAACCCTGGGGCGGGGGGGTCCTACAATGAGCAGTTCTTC.

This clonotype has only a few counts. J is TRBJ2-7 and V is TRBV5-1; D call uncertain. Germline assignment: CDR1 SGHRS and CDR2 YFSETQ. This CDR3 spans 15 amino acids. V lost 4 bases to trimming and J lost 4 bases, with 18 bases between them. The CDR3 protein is CASSPTSGEMYEQYF. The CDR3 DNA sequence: TGCGCCAGCAGCCCGACATCCGGAGAGATGTACGAGCAGTACTTC. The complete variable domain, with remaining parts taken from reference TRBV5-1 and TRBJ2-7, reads KAGVTQTPRYLIKTRGQQVTLSCSPISGHRSVSWYQQTPGQGLQFLFEYFSETQRNKGNFPGRFSGRQFSNSRSEMNVSTLELGDSALYLCASSPTSGEMYEQYFGPGTRLTVT.

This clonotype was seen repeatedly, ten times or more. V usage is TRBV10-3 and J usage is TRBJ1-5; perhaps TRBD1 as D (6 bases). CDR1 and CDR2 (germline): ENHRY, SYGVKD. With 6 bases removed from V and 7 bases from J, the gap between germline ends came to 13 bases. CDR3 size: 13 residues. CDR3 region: CAIRSGVGQPQHF. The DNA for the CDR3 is TGTGCCATCAGATCAGGGGTAGGGCAGCCCCAGCATTTT.

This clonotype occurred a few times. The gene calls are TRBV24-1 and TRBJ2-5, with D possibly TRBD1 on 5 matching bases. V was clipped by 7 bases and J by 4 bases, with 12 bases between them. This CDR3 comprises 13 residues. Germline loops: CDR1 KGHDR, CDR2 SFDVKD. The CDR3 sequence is CATRSGNGETQYF. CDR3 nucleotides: TGTGCCACCAGATCAGGGAATGGAGAGACCCAGTACTTC.

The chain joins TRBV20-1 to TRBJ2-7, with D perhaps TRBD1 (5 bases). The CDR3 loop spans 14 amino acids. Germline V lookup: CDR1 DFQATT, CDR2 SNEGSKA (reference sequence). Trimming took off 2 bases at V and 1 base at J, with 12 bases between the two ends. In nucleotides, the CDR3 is TGCAGTGCTAGAAAAACAGGAATTTCCTACGAGCAGTACTTC. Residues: CSARKTGISYEQYF.

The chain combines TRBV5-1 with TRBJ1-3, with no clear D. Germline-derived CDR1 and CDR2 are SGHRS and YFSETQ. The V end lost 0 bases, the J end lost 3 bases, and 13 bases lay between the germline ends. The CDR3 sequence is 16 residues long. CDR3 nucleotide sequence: TGCGCCAGCAGCTTGGCAGGCTCAAACCTTGGAAACACCATATATTTT. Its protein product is CASSLAGSNLGNTIYF.

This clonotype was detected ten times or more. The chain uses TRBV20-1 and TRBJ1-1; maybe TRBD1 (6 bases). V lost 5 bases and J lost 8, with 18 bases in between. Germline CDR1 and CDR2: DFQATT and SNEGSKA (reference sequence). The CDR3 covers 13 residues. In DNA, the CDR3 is TGCAGTGCTGACCGGACAGTTTCCACAGAAGCTTTCTTT. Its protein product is CSADRTVSTEAFF.

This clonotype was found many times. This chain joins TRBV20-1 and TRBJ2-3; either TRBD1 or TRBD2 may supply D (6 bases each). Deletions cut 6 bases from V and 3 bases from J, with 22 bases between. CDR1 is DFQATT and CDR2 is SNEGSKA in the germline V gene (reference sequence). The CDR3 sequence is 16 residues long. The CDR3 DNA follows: TGCAGTGCACCTCGACAGGCGGGGCGGGGTACAGATACGCAGTATTTT. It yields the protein CSAPRQAGRGTDTQYF.

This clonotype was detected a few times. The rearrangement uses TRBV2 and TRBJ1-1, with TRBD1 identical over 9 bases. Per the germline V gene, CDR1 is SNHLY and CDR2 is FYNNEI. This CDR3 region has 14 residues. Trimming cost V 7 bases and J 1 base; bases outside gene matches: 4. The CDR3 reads CASTQTGGNTEAFF. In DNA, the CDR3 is TGTGCCAGCACCCAGACAGGGGGGAACACTGAAGCTTTCTTT.

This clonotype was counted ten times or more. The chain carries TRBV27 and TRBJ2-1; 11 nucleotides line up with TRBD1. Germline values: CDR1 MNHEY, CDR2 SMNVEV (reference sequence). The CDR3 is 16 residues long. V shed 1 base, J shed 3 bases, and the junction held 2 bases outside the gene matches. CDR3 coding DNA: TGTGCCAGCAGTTTATGGGGGACAGGGGGCTACAATGAGCAGTTCTTC. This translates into CASSLWGTGGYNEQFF.

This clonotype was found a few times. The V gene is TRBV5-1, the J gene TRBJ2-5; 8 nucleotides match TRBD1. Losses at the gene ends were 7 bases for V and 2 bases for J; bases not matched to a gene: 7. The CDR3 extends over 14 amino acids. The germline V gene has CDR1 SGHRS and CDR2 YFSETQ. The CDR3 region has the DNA TGCGCCAGCGGACTGACAGGGGCACAAGAGACCCAGTACTTC. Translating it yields CASGLTGAQETQYF. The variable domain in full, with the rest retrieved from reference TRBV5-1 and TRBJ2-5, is KAGVTQTPRYLIKTRGQQVTLSCSPISGHRSVSWYQQTPGQGLQFLFEYFSETQRNKGNFPGRFSGRQFSNSRSEMNVSTLELGDSALYLCASGLTGAQETQYFGPGTRLLVL.

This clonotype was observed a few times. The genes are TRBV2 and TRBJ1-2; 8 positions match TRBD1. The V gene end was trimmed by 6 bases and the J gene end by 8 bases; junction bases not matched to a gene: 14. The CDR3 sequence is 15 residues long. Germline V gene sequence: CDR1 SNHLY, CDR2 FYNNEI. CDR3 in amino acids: CASRGLRTGSLGYTF. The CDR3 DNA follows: TGTGCCAGCAGGGGCCTCCGGACAGGGTCTTTGGGCTACACCTTC.